The source of this T cell receptor beta chain is a study of T-cell memory formation after mild COVID-19. The germline V and J ends were trimmed by 8 bases and 0 bases, with 11 bases remaining between them. The CDR3 has 15 residues. Germline V gives CDR1 SGHVS, CDR2 FQNEAQ. In TCRdb, the 5' RACE reads were re-called with MiXCR into one record per CDR3 protein. The sample holds some 150,000 distinct CDR3 sequences; 11% to 15% are singletons and the top ten take around 27%. The study's findings and limits: Contracting CD4+ clones were located mainly in CM and EM, and CD8+ clones in EMRA.

A word on this clonotype: Its antigen is currently unknown.

Sequencing was done on a sample of PBMCs or a T cell subset sorted from them (not recorded which). V is TRBV7-8 and J is TRBJ2-6; D call uncertain. The receptor was isolated from an adult woman who had mild COVID-19 (a few samples of this study predate the infection). Cell type and time point are not known. The CDR3 sequence is CASGPASSGANVLTF. The DNA of the CDR3 is TGTGCCAGCGGGCCCGCCTCCTCTGGGGCCAACGTCCTGACTTTC.